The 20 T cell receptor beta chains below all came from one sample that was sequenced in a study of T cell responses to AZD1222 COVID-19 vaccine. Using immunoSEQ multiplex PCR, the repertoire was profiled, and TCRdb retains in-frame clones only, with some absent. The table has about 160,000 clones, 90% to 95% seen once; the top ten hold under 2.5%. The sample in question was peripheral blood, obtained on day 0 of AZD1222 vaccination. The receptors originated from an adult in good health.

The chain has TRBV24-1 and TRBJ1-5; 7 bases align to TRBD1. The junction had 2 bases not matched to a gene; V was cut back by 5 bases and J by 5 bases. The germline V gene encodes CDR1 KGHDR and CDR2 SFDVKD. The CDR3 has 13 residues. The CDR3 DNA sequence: TGTGCCACCAGTGGGACAGGTCATCAGCCCCAGCATTTT. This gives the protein CATSGTGHQPQHF.

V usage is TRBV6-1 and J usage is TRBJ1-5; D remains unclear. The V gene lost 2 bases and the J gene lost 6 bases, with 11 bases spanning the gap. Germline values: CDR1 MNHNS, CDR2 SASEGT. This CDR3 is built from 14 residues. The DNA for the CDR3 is TGTGCCAGCAGTGAATCCGATTTCACTCAGCCCCAGCATTTT. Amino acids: CASSESDFTQPQHF.

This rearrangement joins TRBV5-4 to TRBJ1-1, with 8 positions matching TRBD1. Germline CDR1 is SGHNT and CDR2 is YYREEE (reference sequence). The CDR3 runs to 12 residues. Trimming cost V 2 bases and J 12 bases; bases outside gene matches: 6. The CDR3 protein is CASSLGQGRSFF. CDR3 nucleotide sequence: TGTGCCAGCAGCTTAGGACAGGGTAGGTCTTTCTTT. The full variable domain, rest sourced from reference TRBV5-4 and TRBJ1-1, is ETGVTQSPTHLIKTRGQQVTLRCSSQSGHNTVSWYQQALGQGPQFIFQYYREEENGRGNFPPRFSGLQFPNYSSELNVNALELDDSALYLCASSLGQGRSFFGQGTRLTVV.

CDR3 bases: TGTGCCAGCAGTCCGACTTCACTCAAGCCCCAGCATTTT. Encoded protein: CASSPTSLKPQHF. The chain combines TRBV12-3 or TRBV12-4 with TRBJ1-5; D call uncertain. This CDR3 contains 13 residues. V lost 5 bases and J lost 8, with 13 bases in between.

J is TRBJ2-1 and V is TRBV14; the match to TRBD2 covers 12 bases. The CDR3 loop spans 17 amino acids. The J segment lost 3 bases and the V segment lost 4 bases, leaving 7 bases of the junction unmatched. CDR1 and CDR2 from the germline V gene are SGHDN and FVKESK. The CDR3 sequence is CASSLLAGGRGYNEQFF. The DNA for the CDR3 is TGTGCCAGCAGCCTACTAGCGGGAGGTCGCGGCTACAATGAGCAGTTCTTC. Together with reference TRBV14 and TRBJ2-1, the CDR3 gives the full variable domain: EAGVTQFPSHSVIEKGQTVTLRCDPISGHDNLYWYRRVMGKEIKFLLHFVKESKQDESGMPNNRFLAERTGGTYSTLKVQPAELEDSGVYFCASSLLAGGRGYNEQFFGPGTRLTVL.

In DNA, the CDR3 is TGTGCCAGCAGTGTCCCCCCGCAGGGGGCGCGGAGCAATCAGCCCCAGCATTTT. Translating it yields CASSVPPQGARSNQPQHF. The chain has TRBV6-2 or TRBV6-3 and TRBJ1-5, with 8 bases lining up with TRBD1. CDR1 and CDR2 (germline): MNHEY, SVGEGT. J was trimmed by 1 base and V by 5 bases; bases with no gene match: 13. The CDR3 has 18 residues.

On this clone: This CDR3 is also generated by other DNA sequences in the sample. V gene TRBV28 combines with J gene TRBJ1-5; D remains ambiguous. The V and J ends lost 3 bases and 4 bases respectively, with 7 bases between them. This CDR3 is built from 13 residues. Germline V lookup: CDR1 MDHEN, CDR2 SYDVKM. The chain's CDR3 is CASSFGENQPQHF. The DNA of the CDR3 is TGTGCCAGCAGTTTTGGGGAGAATCAGCCCCAGCATTTT.

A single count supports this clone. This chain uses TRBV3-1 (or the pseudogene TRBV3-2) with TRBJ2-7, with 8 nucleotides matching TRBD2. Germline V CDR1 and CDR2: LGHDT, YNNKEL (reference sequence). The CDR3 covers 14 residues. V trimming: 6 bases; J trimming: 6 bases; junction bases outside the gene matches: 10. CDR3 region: CASSPGLARVEQYF. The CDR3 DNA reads TGTGCCAGCAGTCCCGGACTAGCCCGTGTCGAGCAGTACTTC.

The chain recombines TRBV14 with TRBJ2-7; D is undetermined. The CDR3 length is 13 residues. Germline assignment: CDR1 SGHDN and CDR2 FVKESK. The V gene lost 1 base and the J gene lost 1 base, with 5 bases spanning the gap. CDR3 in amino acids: CASSQVISYEQYF. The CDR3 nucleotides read TGTGCCAGCAGCCAAGTAATTTCCTACGAGCAGTACTTC.

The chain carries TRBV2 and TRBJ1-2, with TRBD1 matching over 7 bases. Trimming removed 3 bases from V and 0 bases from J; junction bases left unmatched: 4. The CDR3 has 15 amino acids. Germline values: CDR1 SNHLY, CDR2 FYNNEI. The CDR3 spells CASSEGQWSNYGYTF. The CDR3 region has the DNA TGTGCCAGCAGTGAGGGACAGTGGTCTAACTATGGCTACACCTTC.

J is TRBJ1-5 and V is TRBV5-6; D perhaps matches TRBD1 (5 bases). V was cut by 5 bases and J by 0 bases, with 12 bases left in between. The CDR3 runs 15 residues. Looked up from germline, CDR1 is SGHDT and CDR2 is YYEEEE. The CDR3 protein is CASSAGLYSNQPQHF. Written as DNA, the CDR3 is TGTGCCAGCAGTGCGGGGCTGTATAGCAATCAGCCCCAGCATTTT.

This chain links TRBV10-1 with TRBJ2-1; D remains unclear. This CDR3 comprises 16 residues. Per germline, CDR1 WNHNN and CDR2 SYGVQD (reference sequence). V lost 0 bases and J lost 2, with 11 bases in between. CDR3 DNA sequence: TGCGCCAGCAGTGAGTCCTTGTCCTTCACCTACAATGAGCAGTTCTTC. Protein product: CASSESLSFTYNEQFF.

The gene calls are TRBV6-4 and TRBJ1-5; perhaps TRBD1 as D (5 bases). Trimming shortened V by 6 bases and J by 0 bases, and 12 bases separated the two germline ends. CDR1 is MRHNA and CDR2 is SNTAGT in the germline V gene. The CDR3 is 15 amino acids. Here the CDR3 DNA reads TGTGCCAGCAGCCTGGACGGGGGTAGCAATCAGCCCCAGCATTTT. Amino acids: CASSLDGGSNQPQHF.

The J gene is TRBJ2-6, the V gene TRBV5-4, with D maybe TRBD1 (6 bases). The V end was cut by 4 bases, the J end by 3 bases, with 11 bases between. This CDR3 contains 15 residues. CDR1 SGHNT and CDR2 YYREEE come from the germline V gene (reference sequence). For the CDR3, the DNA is TGTGCCAGCAGCCCTCTACAGGGTGGGGCCAACGTCCTGACTTTC. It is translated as CASSPLQGGANVLTF.

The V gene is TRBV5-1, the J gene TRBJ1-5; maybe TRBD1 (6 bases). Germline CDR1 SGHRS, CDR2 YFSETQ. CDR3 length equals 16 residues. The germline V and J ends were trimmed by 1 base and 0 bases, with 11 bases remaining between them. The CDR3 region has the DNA TGCGCCAGCAGCTTGACGTCAGGGGCTAGCAATCAGCCCCAGCATTTT. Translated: CASSLTSGASNQPQHF.

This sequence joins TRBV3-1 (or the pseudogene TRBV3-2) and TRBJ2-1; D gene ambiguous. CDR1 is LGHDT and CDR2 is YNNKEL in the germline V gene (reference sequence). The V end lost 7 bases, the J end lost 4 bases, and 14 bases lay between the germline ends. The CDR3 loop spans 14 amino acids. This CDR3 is CASTHSLRYNEQFF. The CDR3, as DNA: TGTGCCAGCACCCATAGCTTGAGGTACAATGAGCAGTTCTTC.

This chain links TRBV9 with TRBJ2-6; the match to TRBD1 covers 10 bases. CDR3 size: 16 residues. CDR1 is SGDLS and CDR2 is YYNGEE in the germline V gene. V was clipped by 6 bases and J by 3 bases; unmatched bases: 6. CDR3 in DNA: TGTGCCAGCACTAGACAGGGGGCTGGTGGGGCCAACGTCCTGACTTTC. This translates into CASTRQGAGGANVLTF. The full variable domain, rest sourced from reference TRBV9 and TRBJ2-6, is DSGVTQTPKHLITATGQRVTLRCSPRSGDLSVYWYQQSLDQGLQFLIQYYNGEERAKGNILERFSAQQFPDLHSELNLSSLELGDSALYFCASTRQGAGGANVLTFGAGSRLTVL.

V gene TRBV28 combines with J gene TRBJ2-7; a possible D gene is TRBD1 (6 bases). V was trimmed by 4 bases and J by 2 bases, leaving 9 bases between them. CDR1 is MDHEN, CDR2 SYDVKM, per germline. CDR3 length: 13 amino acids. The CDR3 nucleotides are TGTGCCAGCAGTTCCGGACAGACCTACGAGCAGTACTTC. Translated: CASSSGQTYEQYF.

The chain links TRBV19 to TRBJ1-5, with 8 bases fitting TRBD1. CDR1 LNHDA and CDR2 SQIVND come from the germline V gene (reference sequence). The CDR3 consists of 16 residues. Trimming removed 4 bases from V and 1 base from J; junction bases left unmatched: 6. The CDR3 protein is CASSSPGQESNQPQHF. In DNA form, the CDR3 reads TGTGCCAGTAGTAGCCCGGGACAGGAGAGCAATCAGCCCCAGCATTTT.

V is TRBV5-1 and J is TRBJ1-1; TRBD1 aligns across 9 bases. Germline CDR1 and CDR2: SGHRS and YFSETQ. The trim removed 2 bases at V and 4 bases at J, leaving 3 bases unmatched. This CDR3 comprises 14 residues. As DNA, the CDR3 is TGCGCCAGCAGCTTACAACAGGGGGCCACTGAAGCTTTCTTT. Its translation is CASSLQQGATEAFF.